Shown below are 9 T cell receptor beta chains from a single sample sequenced in a study of cytomegalovirus exposure and HLA in healthy donors. PCR was performed using 60 Vbeta and 13 Jbeta primers. Profiled with immunoSEQ multiplex PCR; TCRdb holds only in-frame clones, not every one. This table has around 120,000 clones, about 80% appearing once. The sequenced sample was PBMCs. The receptors stem from a human donor in good health.

This clone was seen a single time. The CDR3 loop reads CASSQDRGTGTRTYF. The CDR3 DNA is TGTGCCAGCAGCCAAGATCGAGGAACAGGGACTAGGACGTACTTC. This rearrangement joins TRBV4-2 to TRBJ2-7; 8 bases line up with TRBD2. The CDR3 sequence is 15 residues long. Trimming cost V 0 bases and J 12 bases; bases outside gene matches: 13. Germline V lookup: CDR1 LGHNA, CDR2 YNFKEQ.

CDR3 coding DNA: TGTGCCAGCAGCACCGGACAGGTTTCCAATGAGCAGTTCTTC. It is translated as CASSTGQVSNEQFF. The chain combines TRBV11-2 with TRBJ2-1; 7 bases align to TRBD1. The CDR3 runs to 14 residues. V was clipped by 5 bases and J by 6 bases; unmatched bases: 7. Germline assignment: CDR1 SGHAT and CDR2 FQNNGV. Filled out from reference TRBV11-2 and TRBJ2-1, the complete variable domain reads EAGVAQSPRYKIIEKRQSVAFWCNPISGHATLYWYQQILGQGPKLLIQFQNNGVVDDSQLPKDRFSAERLKGVDSTLKIQPAKLEDSAVYLCASSTGQVSNEQFFGPGTRLTVL.

The chain joins TRBV10-1 to TRBJ2-2; no definite D call. The CDR3 covers 13 residues. Germline lookup yields CDR1 WNHNN and CDR2 SYGVQD (reference sequence). V was shortened by 3 bases and J by 7 bases, with 9 bases between the two germline ends. In nucleotides, the CDR3 is TGCGCCAGCAGTGATCGACACGGCGGGGAGCTGTTTTTT. Translated, it gives CASSDRHGGELFF.

V is TRBV28 and J is TRBJ2-1; possible D gene TRBD2, 5 bases. CDR3 size: 15 residues. V was pared by 8 bases and J by 10 bases, with 24 bases between. Germline V lookup: CDR1 MDHEN, CDR2 SYDVKM. This CDR3 reads CASSFGQSFSGEQFF. The CDR3 DNA sequence: TGTGCCAGCTCTTTTGGGCAGAGTTTTTCGGGGGAGCAGTTCTTC.

This clone was counted only a few times. The chain has TRBV6-5 and TRBJ1-3; no reliable D call. Germline V gene data show CDR1 as MNHEY and CDR2 as SVGAGI. The CDR3 is made up of 14 amino acids. Between the trimmed V and J ends, which lost 5 bases and 0 bases, there was a span of 8 bases. CDR3 protein: CASSPDYSGNTIYF. CDR3 in DNA: TGTGCCAGCAGTCCAGACTACTCTGGAAACACCATATATTTT.

This clone is a singleton in its sample. The chain couples TRBV19 to TRBJ1-5, with D possibly being TRBD1 (6 bases). Germline CDR1 LNHDA, CDR2 SQIVND (reference sequence). This CDR3 is built from 15 residues. The V gene lost 3 bases and the J gene lost 3 bases, with 12 bases spanning the gap. The CDR3: CASSMIGQPNQPQHF. The CDR3 DNA reads as TGTGCCAGTAGTATGATAGGACAGCCCAATCAGCCCCAGCATTTT.

This sequence joins TRBV29-1 and TRBJ2-5; D possibly corresponds to TRBD1 (5 bases). The better agreement between TRBJ2-7 and the DNA end casts doubt on the J call. Germline CDR1 and CDR2: SQVTM and ANQGSEA. This CDR3 comprises 13 residues. The CDR3, as DNA: TGCAGCGTTCAAACCAGGACATCCTACGAGCAGTACTTC. It specifies CSVQTRTSYEQYF.

The rearrangement uses TRBV5-4 and TRBJ2-7, with TRBD1 matching 9 bases. The CDR3 runs 15 residues. The junction had 5 bases not matched to a gene; V was cut back by 0 bases and J by 4 bases. CDR1 and CDR2 (germline): SGHNT, YYREEE (reference sequence). CDR3 region: CASSLGGQGPYEQYF. CDR3 DNA sequence: TGTGCCAGCAGCTTGGGTGGACAGGGGCCATACGAGCAGTACTTC. Complete variable domain (other parts from reference TRBV5-4 and TRBJ2-7): ETGVTQSPTHLIKTRGQQVTLRCSSQSGHNTVSWYQQALGQGPQFIFQYYREEENGRGNFPPRFSGLQFPNYSSELNVNALELDDSALYLCASSLGGQGPYEQYFGPGTRLTVT.

J is TRBJ2-2 and V is TRBV2; 8 positions agree with TRBD2. There are 15 residues in the CDR3. Germline lookup yields CDR1 SNHLY and CDR2 FYNNEI. The J segment lost 4 bases and the V segment lost 3 bases, leaving 4 bases of the junction unmatched. The CDR3 sequence is CASSDGGAGTGELFF. CDR3 nucleotide sequence: TGTGCCAGCAGTGACGGGGGGGCAGGCACCGGGGAGCTGTTTTTT.